Given below is one TCR beta chain in context. Its target is unknown. Every isolated RNA sample was fully reverse transcribed, so sequencing captured expressed TCRB transcripts. Sequencing was performed with immunoSEQ multiplex PCR; in TCRdb, only in-frame clones are kept and a portion is missing. The sample holds roughly 160,000 clones, roughly 8% seen once. J lost 3 bases, V lost 6 bases, and 2 bases had no gene match. This CDR3 has 13 residues. Per the germline V gene, CDR1 is MRHNA and CDR2 is SNTAGT. This sample was taken from a study of beta chain features in type 1 diabetes. General observations from the study: Researchers report that Type 1 diabetes patients had moderately but significantly shorter TCRB CDR3s across all four CD4+ subsets.

This TCR was sampled from a man younger than 30 with type 1 diabetes. The chain joins TRBV6-4 to TRBJ1-1; 9 bases are shared with TRBD1. Sequencing was done on a sample of central memory CD4+ T cells from blood. The CDR3 sequence: CASSRTGDTEAFF. The DNA for the CDR3 is TGTGCCAGCAGCAGGACAGGGGACACTGAAGCTTTCTTT.